These 29 T cell receptor beta chains originate from one sample sequenced in a study of blood T cells in healthy people across ages. A sample-barcoded 5' primer and a J-beta primer mix were used in a second PCR of roughly 7 to 11 cycles. TCRdb used MiXCR to reprocess the 5' RACE reads, holding one entry per CDR3 protein. The data show over a million distinct CDR3 sequences, around 42% seen once. The sequenced sample consisted of blood. The receptors stem from a woman aged 18-30 years in good health.

This clonotype showed up just a few times. The chain joins TRBV10-3 to TRBJ2-7; maybe TRBD2 (5 bases). V was shortened by 7 bases and J by 7 bases, with 17 bases between the two germline ends. The CDR3 covers 13 residues. Germline lookup yields CDR1 ENHRY and CDR2 SYGVKD. The CDR3 nucleotides read TGTGCCATCACCAGAGCGGACCCAGGTGAGCAGTACTTC. Translating it yields CAITRADPGEQYF.

The table lists this clonotype with a few counts. This chain links TRBV28 with TRBJ2-1, with 10 positions matching TRBD2. Germline V CDR1 and CDR2: MDHEN, SYDVKM. V trimming: 10 bases; J trimming: 3 bases; junction bases outside the gene matches: 9. The CDR3 is 15 residues long. CDR3 DNA sequence: TGTGCCACCCACCTAGCGGGGGAGTACTACAATGAGCAGTTCTTC. Protein product: CATHLAGEYYNEQFF.

This chain joins TRBV27 and TRBJ2-7, with D perhaps TRBD2 (7 bases). Germline-derived CDR1 and CDR2 are MNHEY and SMNVEV (reference sequence). Trimming left V 3 bases short and J 0 bases short, with 15 bases between. CDR3 length equals 16 residues. Here the CDR3 reads CASSLKRDKHSYEQYF. In nucleotides, the CDR3 is TGTGCCAGCAGTTTGAAGCGGGACAAACACTCCTACGAGCAGTACTTC.

The CDR3 DNA reads as TGTGCCAGCAGCCAAGATGGTCGCCTAGGGACTGAAGCTTTCTTT. Translating it yields CASSQDGRLGTEAFF. The chain combines TRBV3-1 with TRBJ1-1, with D unclear. There are 15 residues in the CDR3. Germline assignment: CDR1 LGHDT and CDR2 YNNKEL (reference sequence). V was pared by 0 bases and J by 5 bases, with 13 bases between. Combining the CDR3 with reference TRBV3-1 and TRBJ1-1 gives the whole variable domain DTAVSQTPKYLVTQMGNDKSIKCEQNLGHDTMYWYKQDSKKFLKIMFSYNNKELIINETVPNRFSPKSPDKAHLNLHINSLELGDSAVYFCASSQDGRLGTEAFFGQGTRLTVV.

This rearrangement joins TRBV4-1 to TRBJ2-7; the D is unclear. CDR3 size: 17 residues. CDR1 MGHRA and CDR2 YSYEKL come from the germline V gene. Trimming pared 1 base from V and 7 bases from J, leaving 23 bases between. The CDR3 region has the DNA TGCGCCAGCAGCCAAGGGAACTTGGGTCGGACCTACAATGAGCAGTACTTC. Amino acid sequence: CASSQGNLGRTYNEQYF.

This clonotype was detected a few times. This sequence joins TRBV12-3 or TRBV12-4 and TRBJ2-1; D ambiguous. The CDR3 runs 13 residues. Between the trimmed V and J ends, which lost 3 bases and 8 bases, there was a span of 11 bases. DNA of the CDR3: TGTGCCAGCAGTTTCGTACTTCACCATGAGCAGTTCTTC. It specifies CASSFVLHHEQFF.

V and J are TRBV7-6 and TRBJ1-1, with 8 nucleotides matching TRBD1. This CDR3 has 18 amino acids. V gave up 5 bases and J gave up 0 bases; unmatched junction bases: 14. From germline, CDR1 is SGHVS and CDR2 FNYEAQ. Written as DNA, the CDR3 is TGTGCCAGCAGCGGGCGAGACAGGGGAGGGAGAATGAACACTGAAGCTTTCTTT. It translates to CASSGRDRGGRMNTEAFF.

This rearrangement joins TRBV6-5 to TRBJ2-3; 7 positions agree with TRBD2. V trimming: 2 bases; J trimming: 5 bases; junction bases outside the gene matches: 7. Germline values: CDR1 MNHEY, CDR2 SVGAGI. The CDR3 is 15 residues long. The CDR3 is CASSYLSGLGDTQYF. CDR3 DNA sequence: TGTGCCAGCAGTTACCTTAGCGGGTTGGGAGATACGCAGTATTTT.

This sequence joins TRBV11-2 and TRBJ1-6, with TRBD1 as a possible D gene (5 bases). Germline-derived CDR1 and CDR2 are SGHAT and FQNNGV. The V and J ends lost 3 bases and 0 bases respectively, with 9 bases between them. The CDR3 loop spans 16 amino acids. In DNA, the CDR3 is TGTGCCAGCAGCTTGGCCGGGGGCTCCTATAATTCACCCCTCCACTTT. It is translated as CASSLAGGSYNSPLHF.

There are a few counts of this clonotype. The rearrangement uses TRBV20-1 and TRBJ1-4, with no clear D. This CDR3 contains 14 residues. Germline CDR1 reads DFQATT; CDR2 reads SNEGSKA (reference sequence). Trimming removed 6 bases from V and 4 bases from J, with 15 bases in between. The CDR3 reads CSALDGELNEKLFF. The DNA of the CDR3 is TGCAGTGCCCTAGATGGGGAGCTTAATGAAAAACTGTTTTTT.

The V gene is TRBV5-1, the J gene TRBJ1-1; D may be TRBD1 (5 bases). Germline CDR1 reads SGHRS; CDR2 reads YFSETQ. Trimming removed 0 bases at V and 5 bases at J, with 11 bases between. This CDR3 is built from 14 residues. The CDR3 reads CASSLAGGKTEAFF. DNA for the CDR3: TGCGCCAGCAGCTTGGCCGGGGGAAAAACTGAAGCTTTCTTT. The whole variable domain, filled in from reference TRBV5-1 and TRBJ1-1, reads KAGVTQTPRYLIKTRGQQVTLSCSPISGHRSVSWYQQTPGQGLQFLFEYFSETQRNKGNFPGRFSGRQFSNSRSEMNVSTLELGDSALYLCASSLAGGKTEAFFGQGTRLTVV.

The CDR3 DNA follows: TGTGCCAGCAGTGAATGGACAGGCGACACCGGGGAGCTGTTTTTT. Protein sequence: CASSEWTGDTGELFF. The chain joins TRBV2 to TRBJ2-2, with TRBD1 identical over 7 bases. The CDR3 extends over 15 amino acids. In germline, CDR1 is SNHLY, CDR2 FYNNEI. The ends lost 2 bases at V and 3 bases at J; junction bases unmatched: 3.

As concerns this clonotype: The junction departs from the called germline gene at one end, perhaps through a read error. The chain employs TRBV6-1 and TRBJ2-5; 9 bases agree with TRBD1. The J call may be faulty, since TRBJ2-7 better matches the DNA end. The CDR3 loop spans 15 amino acids. CDR1 is MNHNS and CDR2 is SASEGT in the germline V gene. The CDR3, as DNA: TGTGCCAACAGTGCAAACAGGGGGCGAAAGTACGAGCAGTACTTC. Its protein is CANSANRGRKYEQYF.

The chain links TRBV20-1 to TRBJ1-4; a possible D gene is TRBD1 (6 bases). There are 13 residues in the CDR3. With 3 bases removed from V and 8 bases from J, the gap between germline ends came to 13 bases. Germline V gene data show CDR1 as DFQATT and CDR2 as SNEGSKA (reference sequence). The CDR3 bases are TGCAGTGCTAGGGCTGGAGGGGGGGAAAAACTGTTTTTT. Encoded protein: CSARAGGGEKLFF.

This chain joins TRBV6-1 and TRBJ2-1, with a tentative D call TRBD2 (6 bases). The V end lost 7 bases, the J end lost 0 bases, and 16 bases lay between the germline ends. The CDR3 runs to 16 residues. The V gene's germline CDR1 is MNHNS and CDR2 SASEGT. CDR3: CASKAGTGSSYNEQFF. The CDR3 DNA reads as TGTGCCAGCAAAGCCGGGACTGGAAGCTCCTACAATGAGCAGTTCTTC.

The chain uses TRBV6-5 and TRBJ1-2; D gene unclear. V was pared by 0 bases and J by 4 bases, with 18 bases between. The CDR3 length is 17 residues. Per germline, CDR1 MNHEY and CDR2 SVGAGI. In DNA form, the CDR3 reads TGTGCCAGCAGTTACTCGAAGAAGCATGGCAGCTGCTATGGCTACACCTTC. This codes for CASSYSKKHGSCYGYTF.

The chain combines TRBV20-1 with TRBJ2-7, with D perhaps assigned TRBD1 or TRBD2 (6 bases each). V lost 6 bases to trimming and J lost 2 bases, with 26 bases between them. Germline CDR1 and CDR2: DFQATT and SNEGSKA (reference sequence). The CDR3 has 17 amino acids. CDR3 in DNA: TGCAGTGCGGAGGGACAAATTACGCCCCCACAAGCCTACGAGCAGTACTTC. Translation gives CSAEGQITPPQAYEQYF.

The chain recombines TRBV4-1 with TRBJ1-1; 9 bases are a match to TRBD1. The CDR3 extends over 14 amino acids. Trimming took 3 bases from V and 6 from J; bases not matched to a gene: 5. CDR1 MGHRA and CDR2 YSYEKL come from the germline V gene. Written as DNA, the CDR3 is TGCGCCAGCAGCCAGACAGGGGGGATTGCTGAAGCTTTCTTT. Protein product: CASSQTGGIAEAFF.

CDR3 amino acids: CASSMQGTGELFF. The CDR3 nucleotides read TGTGCCAGTAGTATGCAGGGCACCGGGGAGCTGTTTTTT. This chain uses TRBV19 with TRBJ2-2; possible D gene TRBD1, 5 bases. The CDR3 has 13 amino acids. The V end was cut by 3 bases, the J end by 4 bases, with 6 bases between. Germline assignment: CDR1 LNHDA and CDR2 SQIVND (reference sequence).

This clonotype was counted only a few times. The chain combines TRBV15 with TRBJ2-4; D is unresolved. With the DNA end fitting TRBJ2-7 better, the J assignment may be wrong. Germline CDR1 is LNHNV and CDR2 is YYDKDF (reference sequence). The length of the CDR3 is 12 residues. In DNA form, the CDR3 reads TGTGCCACCAGCAGAGGCCTCTACGAGCAGTACTTC. Its protein product is CATSRGLYEQYF.

This chain joins TRBV9 and TRBJ2-3; D remains ambiguous. This CDR3 contains 12 residues. Per the germline V gene, CDR1 is SGDLS and CDR2 is YYNGEE. Trimming left V 0 bases short and J 5 bases short, with 4 bases between. The CDR3: CASSVEIDTQYF. CDR3 coding DNA: TGTGCCAGCAGCGTAGAAATAGATACGCAGTATTTT.

J is TRBJ1-1 and V is TRBV6-5, with 7 bases identical to TRBD1. This CDR3 has 16 amino acids. Germline values: CDR1 MNHEY, CDR2 SVGAGI. V shed 4 bases, J shed 1 base, and the junction held 9 bases outside the gene matches. This CDR3 is CASSWQSQGRNTEAFF. CDR3 DNA sequence: TGTGCCAGCAGTTGGCAATCACAGGGGAGGAACACTGAAGCTTTCTTT.

The rearrangement links TRBV24-1 to TRBJ2-7; D gene ambiguous. Germline V CDR1 and CDR2: KGHDR, SFDVKD. Trimming removed 5 bases at V and 5 bases at J, with 12 bases between. The CDR3 is 13 amino acids. The CDR3 DNA follows: TGTGCCACCAGTGCACCCCCGGCGGACGAGCAGTACTTC. Protein: CATSAPPADEQYF.

The rearrangement uses TRBV2 and TRBJ1-2; the D is unclear. The V end was cut by 4 bases, the J end by 4 bases, with 10 bases between. The CDR3 sequence is 13 residues long. The germline gives CDR1 SNHLY, CDR2 FYNNEI. For the CDR3, the DNA is TGTGCCAGCAGTGGGATGCAGGTCTATGGCTACACCTTC. Translation gives CASSGMQVYGYTF.

The chain carries TRBV4-1 and TRBJ1-4; 8 positions match TRBD1. Germline V gene data show CDR1 as MGHRA and CDR2 as YSYEKL. J lost 7 bases, V lost 4 bases, and 8 bases had no gene match. The CDR3 is 15 residues long. The CDR3 loop is CASSLQTGDREKLFF. The CDR3 DNA sequence: TGCGCCAGCAGCCTGCAGACAGGGGATCGTGAAAAACTGTTTTTT.

The chain joins TRBV11-2 to TRBJ2-7, with D hard to call. The V gene lost 3 bases and the J gene lost 0 bases, with 9 bases spanning the gap. The CDR3 has 14 amino acids. Germline values: CDR1 SGHAT, CDR2 FQNNGV. The CDR3 sequence is CASSFLRLSYEQYF. CDR3 DNA: TGTGCCAGCAGCTTCTTGAGGCTCTCCTACGAGCAGTACTTC.

V is TRBV12-3 or TRBV12-4 and J is TRBJ1-3, with TRBD1 matching over 7 bases. This CDR3 comprises 17 residues. Unmatched junction bases numbered 12, after V lost 6 bases and J lost 1 base. DNA for the CDR3: TGTGCCAGCAGGAACGGACAGGCATGGATATCTGGAAACACCATATATTTT. It yields the protein CASRNGQAWISGNTIYF.

The V and J genes are TRBV7-2 and TRBJ2-7, with D unresolved. Germline CDR1 reads SGHTA; CDR2 reads FQGNSA. The CDR3 runs 16 residues. Trimming cost V 1 base and J 6 bases, with 19 bases left between them. This CDR3 is CASSLELSSPYLEQYF. The CDR3 coding sequence is TGTGCCAGCAGCTTAGAGCTCTCGTCCCCTTATCTCGAGCAGTACTTC.

This clonotype was counted many times. The chain recombines TRBV12-3 or TRBV12-4 with TRBJ2-3; D ambiguous. There are 13 residues in the CDR3. Between the trimmed V and J ends, which lost 4 bases and 1 base, there was a span of 6 bases. The CDR3 DNA sequence: TGTGCCAGCAGTTCGTTGGGCACAGATACGCAGTATTTT. It codes for CASSSLGTDTQYF.